Here is one T cell receptor (beta chain) with its context. TCRdb ran MiXCR on the RT-PCR reads and lists one entry per CDR3 protein. The data show about a million distinct CDR3 sequences, with 18% seen just once and approximately 5.9% held by the top ten. V was cut by 4 bases and J by 0 bases, with 7 bases left in between. The CDR3 sequence is 13 residues long. Germline loops: CDR1 SGHRS, CDR2 YFSETQ. These data belong to a study of patients and donors after allogeneic stem cell transplantation. The material sequenced was blood, either unsorted or a sorted T cell fraction (not recorded which). The chain employs TRBV5-1 and TRBJ1-1; D ambiguous. This TCR was sampled from a human donor who was either an allogeneic HSCT recipient or a stem cell or donor lymphocyte infusion donor (not recorded which). It is not recorded whose cells these are; they may come from a transplant donor. CDR3 nucleotides: TGCGCCAGCAGCCAGAGCCTGAACACTGAAGCTTTCTTT. Its translation is CASSQSLNTEAFF.